This TCR beta chain was profiled in a study of OX40 agonist ivuxolimab in advanced cancers. Looking at the study overall: It was ivuxolimab, an agonistic anti-OX40 (CD134) antibody, that patients were treated with. Melanoma, hepatocellular carcinoma, head and neck or renal cell cancer occurred in dose-escalation patients.

Profiling relied on immunoSEQ multiplex PCR, and the TCRdb table lists in-frame clones only, not all of them. The profile covers about 67,000 clones, with around 86% appearing a single time and more than 3.5% taken by the ten largest. Study-level results: At 0.1 to 3.0 mg/kg and by week 6, CD4+ and CD8+ T cells in the blood had expanded clonally.

With regard to this clone: As yet, its antigen is unknown.

Germline V gene sequence: CDR1 MDHEN, CDR2 SYDVKM. Between the trimmed V and J ends, which lost 2 bases and 4 bases, there was a span of 6 bases. This CDR3 comprises 12 residues. The receptor comes from an adult with an advanced solid tumor such as melanoma, head and neck, liver or kidney cancer. This chain connects TRBV28 to TRBJ2-7, with D tentatively TRBD2 (5 bases). Specimen: CD4+ or CD8+ T cells sorted from blood, collected in a trial of the OX40 agonist ivuxolimab. The CDR3: CASSLTGYEQYF. For the CDR3, the DNA is TGTGCCAGCAGTTTAACGGGGTACGAGCAGTACTTC.